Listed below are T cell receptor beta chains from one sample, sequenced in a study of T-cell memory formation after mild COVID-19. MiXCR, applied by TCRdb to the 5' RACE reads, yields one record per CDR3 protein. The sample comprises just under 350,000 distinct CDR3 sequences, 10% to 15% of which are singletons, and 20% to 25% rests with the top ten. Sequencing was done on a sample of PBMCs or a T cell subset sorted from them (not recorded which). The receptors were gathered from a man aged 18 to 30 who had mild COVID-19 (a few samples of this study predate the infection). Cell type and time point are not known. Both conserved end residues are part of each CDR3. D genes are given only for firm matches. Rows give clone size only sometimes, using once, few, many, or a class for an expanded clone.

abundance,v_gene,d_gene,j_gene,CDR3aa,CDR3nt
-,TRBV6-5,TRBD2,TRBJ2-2,CASSYSGGLVVGELFF,TGTGCCAGCAGTTACTCGGGGGGACTAGTTGTCGGGGAGCTGTTTTTT
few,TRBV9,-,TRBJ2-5,CASSVGLSVETQYF,TGTGCCAGCAGCGTAGGACTATCTGTTGAGACCCAGTACTTC
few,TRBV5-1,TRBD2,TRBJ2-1,CASSLGRLAGGDEQFF,TGCGCCAGCAGCCTGGGGAGGCTAGCGGGGGGTGATGAGCAGTTCTTC
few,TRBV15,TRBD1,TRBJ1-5,CATTGSGDQPQHF,TGTGCCACGACAGGGTCGGGGGATCAGCCCCAGCATTTT
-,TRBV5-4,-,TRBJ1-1,CASSWPGVELNTEAFF,TGTGCCAGCAGCTGGCCGGGGGTGGAGCTGAACACTGAAGCTTTCTTT
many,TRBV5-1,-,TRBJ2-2,CASRDGQGTGELFF,TGCGCCAGCCGGGACGGCCAGGGGACCGGGGAGCTGTTTTTT
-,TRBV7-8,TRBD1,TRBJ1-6,CASSPGQGGNSPLHF,TGTGCCAGCAGCCCCGGACAGGGGGGCAATTCACCCCTCCACTTT
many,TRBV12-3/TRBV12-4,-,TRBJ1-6,CASSGQLNSPLHF,TGTGCCAGCAGCGGACAGCTGAATTCACCCCTCCACTTT
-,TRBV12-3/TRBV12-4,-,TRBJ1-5,CASSSMGLKNQPQHF,TGTGCCAGTTCATCCATGGGATTAAAGAATCAGCCCCAGCATTTT
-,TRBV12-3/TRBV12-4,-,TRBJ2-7,CASSLGTTEQYF,TGTGCCAGCAGTTTAGGCACGACGGAGCAGTACTTC
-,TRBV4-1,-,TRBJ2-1,CASSQRGLTTDSYNEQFF,TGCGCCAGCAGCCAGAGGGGACTTACGACCGACTCCTACAATGAGCAGTTCTTC
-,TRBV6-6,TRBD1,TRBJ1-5,CASSYSRTGYRQPQHF,TGTGCCAGCAGTTACTCTAGGACAGGGTATCGCCAGCCCCAGCATTTT
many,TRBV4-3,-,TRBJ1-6,CASSQEPGNSPLHF,TGCGCCAGCAGCCAAGAACCGGGGAATTCACCCCTCCACTTT
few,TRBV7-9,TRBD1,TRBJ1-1,CASSPGQAREEAFF,TGTGCCAGCAGCCCGGGACAGGCTCGGGAGGAAGCTTTCTTT
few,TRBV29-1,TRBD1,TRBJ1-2,CSVEEGRGGPYGYTF,TGCAGCGTTGAAGAGGGAAGAGGGGGCCCCTATGGCTACACCTTC
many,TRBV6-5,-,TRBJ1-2,CASSYSTGTSGGYTF,TGTGCCAGCAGTTACTCGACTGGGACATCGGGTGGCTACACCTTC
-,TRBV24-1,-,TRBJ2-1,CATSDLGSNEQFF,TGTGCCACCAGTGATTTGGGATCCAATGAGCAGTTCTTC
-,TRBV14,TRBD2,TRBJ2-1,CASSPLAGGLDEQFF,TGTGCCAGCAGCCCACTAGCGGGGGGGCTTGATGAGCAGTTCTTC
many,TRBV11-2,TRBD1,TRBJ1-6,CASTPEGQGGLSPLHF,TGTGCCAGCACCCCGGAAGGACAGGGAGGACTCTCACCCCTCCACTTT
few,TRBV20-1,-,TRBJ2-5,CSARDEWARSAQYF,TGCAGTGCTAGAGATGAATGGGCCAGGTCGGCCCAGTACTTC
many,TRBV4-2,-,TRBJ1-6,CASSPSGSRSYNSPLHF,TGTGCCAGCAGCCCGAGCGGCAGCCGCTCCTATAATTCACCCCTCCACTTT
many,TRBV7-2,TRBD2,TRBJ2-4,CASSSKFSGTTTWDIQYF,TGTGCCAGCAGCTCGAAGTTTTCCGGGACTACGACGTGGGACATTCAGTACTTC
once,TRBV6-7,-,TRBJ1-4,CASSFRKEKLFF,TGTGCCAGCAGTTTCAGGAAGGAAAAACTGTTTTTT
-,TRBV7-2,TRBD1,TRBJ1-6,CASSFRDSHSPLHF,TGTGCCAGCAGCTTCCGGGACAGCCATTCACCCCTCCACTTT
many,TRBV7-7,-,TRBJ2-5,CASSLMVSSQETQYF,TGTGCCAGCAGCTTAATGGTTAGCTCCCAAGAGACCCAGTACTTC
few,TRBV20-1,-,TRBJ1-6,CSARPPREGSYNSPLHF,TGCAGTGCTAGACCCCCAAGGGAGGGCTCCTATAATTCACCCCTCCACTTT
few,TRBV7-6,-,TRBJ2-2,CASSLRAGGQGTGGELFF,TGTGCCAGCAGCTTAAGGGCCGGGGGGCAGGGTACTGGCGGGGAGCTGTTTTTT